Shown below are 27 T cell receptor beta chains from a single sample sequenced in a study of graft-versus-host responses after intestinal transplantation. TCRdb's copy holds only in-frame clones and misses some; the assay was immunoSEQ multiplex PCR. The sample consists of 100,000 to 110,000 clones, roughly 87% of them appearing once. Their antigens remain unidentified. The sequenced sample was unstimulated CD4+ T cells sorted from spleen or lymph node cells, obtained before transplant. These receptors were collected from a human donor who was the organ donor for an intestinal transplant.

This sequence joins TRBV6-5 and TRBJ1-3; 10 bases match TRBD1. The CDR3 runs to 16 residues. The J segment lost 0 bases and the V segment lost 4 bases, leaving 3 bases of the junction unmatched. Germline CDR1 and CDR2: MNHEY and SVGAGI. CDR3 protein: CASSSRTGGSGNTIYF. DNA for the CDR3: TGTGCCAGCAGTTCTCGGACAGGGGGCTCTGGAAACACCATATATTTT.

This clone showed up just a few times. The chain is built from TRBV5-4 and TRBJ1-4; D is unclear. The CDR3 runs 14 residues. V lost 6 bases and J 0 bases, leaving 9 bases between the germline ends. Germline loops: CDR1 SGHNT, CDR2 YYREEE (reference sequence). CDR3 nucleotide sequence: TGTGCCAGCAACACGGACCCAACTAATGAAAAACTGTTTTTT. Amino acids: CASNTDPTNEKLFF.

The chain links TRBV5-5 to TRBJ1-5; TRBD1 might be the D (5 bases). Germline V gene data show CDR1 as SGHKS and CDR2 as YYEKEE (reference sequence). V was trimmed by 7 bases and J by 6 bases, leaving 14 bases between them. The CDR3 runs 13 residues. CDR3 sequence reads: CASGGDPSQPQHF. The CDR3 nucleotides are TGTGCCAGCGGCGGGGACCCTAGTCAGCCCCAGCATTTT.

The chain is built from TRBV4-1 and TRBJ2-3; 9 bases fit TRBD1. The length of the CDR3 is 16 residues. Germline trimming cut 3 bases from V and 2 bases from J; bases unmatched to any gene: 6. CDR1 MGHRA and CDR2 YSYEKL come from the germline V gene. Here the CDR3 reads CASSQGQGFSTDTQYF. DNA of the CDR3: TGCGCCAGCAGCCAGGGACAGGGATTCTCCACAGATACGCAGTATTTT.

This clone was recorded only once. The chain combines TRBV19 with TRBJ2-1; TRBD2 matches at 9 bases. This CDR3 spans 13 amino acids. The V gene's germline CDR1 is LNHDA and CDR2 SQIVND (reference sequence). The junction had 6 bases not matched to a gene; V was cut back by 7 bases and J by 8 bases. The CDR3 region is CASTWVAGDEQFF. CDR3 bases: TGTGCCAGTACCTGGGTAGCGGGGGATGAGCAGTTCTTC.

The chain is built from TRBV5-4 and TRBJ1-3; tentatively, D is TRBD1 (5 bases). The germline V gene has CDR1 SGHNT and CDR2 YYREEE (reference sequence). The CDR3 is 15 residues long. V gave up 7 bases and J gave up 0 bases, with 14 bases separating them. DNA for the CDR3: TGTGCCAGCCACAATACAGGTATCTCTGGAAACACCATATATTTT. This sequence encodes CASHNTGISGNTIYF.

The V gene is TRBV5-6, the J gene TRBJ2-1, with TRBD2 matching 10 bases. Unmatched junction bases numbered 6, after V lost 2 bases and J lost 7 bases. Germline V gives CDR1 SGHDT, CDR2 YYEEEE. This CDR3 has 15 amino acids. The CDR3 DNA reads as TGTGCCAGCAGCTTATCAGCGGGGGGGCAGAATGAGCAGTTCTTC. This sequence encodes CASSLSAGGQNEQFF.

The CDR3 region is CASILGQGAYEQYF. CDR3 DNA sequence: TGTGCCAGCATTCTCGGACAGGGTGCCTACGAGCAGTACTTC. The chain employs TRBV6-1 and TRBJ2-7; the match to TRBD1 covers 8 bases. The germline V gene encodes CDR1 MNHNS and CDR2 SASEGT. The CDR3 sequence is 14 residues long. V was clipped by 7 bases and J by 2 bases; unmatched bases: 7.

The rearrangement joins TRBV6-6 to TRBJ1-1; tentatively, D is TRBD1 (6 bases). Between the trimmed V and J ends, which lost 2 bases and 1 base, there was a span of 11 bases. The CDR3 spans 15 residues. Germline lookup yields CDR1 MNHNY and CDR2 SVGAGI (reference sequence). The CDR3 DNA sequence: TGTGCCAGCAGTTACGGGGGGGCAGGGAACACTGAAGCTTTCTTT. The encoded protein is CASSYGGAGNTEAFF.

The chain carries TRBV2 and TRBJ2-7; TRBD1 agrees at 7 bases. The V gene's germline CDR1 is SNHLY and CDR2 FYNNEI. The CDR3 runs 15 residues. The ends lost 4 bases at V and 4 bases at J; junction bases unmatched: 10. The CDR3 here is CASSGTGTAGYEQYF. The CDR3 nucleotides read TGTGCCAGCAGTGGAACCGGGACAGCTGGTTACGAGCAGTACTTC.

The chain links TRBV4-1 to TRBJ1-4; perhaps TRBD1 as D (6 bases). Germline CDR1 and CDR2: MGHRA and YSYEKL. The V gene lost 6 bases and the J gene lost 7 bases, with 33 bases spanning the gap. This CDR3 spans 20 amino acids. The CDR3 sequence: CASRIALRTASYDTLEKLFF. The CDR3 nucleotides are TGCGCCAGCAGGATAGCTCTTCGGACAGCTAGCTATGATACCCTTGAAAAACTGTTTTTT.

J is TRBJ2-5 and V is TRBV2; 10 bases line up with TRBD2. There are 14 residues in the CDR3. Germline CDR1 is SNHLY and CDR2 is FYNNEI. V was pared by 8 bases and J by 1 base, with 4 bases of the junction left unmatched. CDR3 in amino acids: CASHSGGPQETQYF. In nucleotides, the CDR3 is TGTGCCAGCCATAGCGGGGGGCCCCAAGAGACCCAGTACTTC.

V and J are TRBV4-2 and TRBJ2-1; TRBD2 matches at 8 bases. J was trimmed by 4 bases and V by 0 bases; bases with no gene match: 2. The CDR3 covers 15 residues. Looked up from germline, CDR1 is LGHNA and CDR2 is YNFKEQ. CDR3 sequence (DNA): TGTGCCAGCAGCCAAGAGGTAGCGGGGTACAATGAGCAGTTCTTC. This translates into CASSQEVAGYNEQFF.

The chain couples TRBV19 to TRBJ1-6; 9 bases are shared with TRBD1. The V gene end was trimmed by 6 bases and the J gene end by 9 bases; junction bases not matched to a gene: 6. The CDR3 consists of 14 residues. Germline CDR1 is LNHDA and CDR2 is SQIVND (reference sequence). The CDR3 nucleotides are TGTGCCAGTAGCCGGGACAGGGCAGGTTCACCCCTCCACTTT. Its translation: CASSRDRAGSPLHF.

CDR3 region: CAWSAFKGGDTQYF. The DNA for the CDR3 is TGTGCCTGGAGTGCATTTAAGGGGGGAGATACGCAGTATTTT. The V call is TRBV30, the J call TRBJ2-3; D could derive from TRBD1 or TRBD2 (6 bases each). V dropped 1 base and J dropped 5 bases, with 13 bases sitting between them. CDR1 and CDR2 (germline): GTSNPN, SVGIG (reference sequence). CDR3 length: 14 amino acids. Combining the CDR3 with reference TRBV30 and TRBJ2-3 gives the whole variable domain SQTIHQWPATLVQPVGSPLSLECTVEGTSNPNLYWYRQAAGRGLQLLFYSVGIGQISSEVPQNLSASRPQDRQFILSSKKLLLSDSGFYLCAWSAFKGGDTQYFGPGTRLTVL.

The gene calls are TRBV27 and TRBJ1-2; 8 bases line up with TRBD1. CDR1 MNHEY and CDR2 SMNVEV come from the germline V gene (reference sequence). V lost 5 bases to trimming and J lost 5 bases; unmatched junction nucleotides: 7. CDR3 length: 14 amino acids. The CDR3 sequence is CASSTGQGIYGYTF. The CDR3 DNA is TGTGCCAGCAGTACAGGACAGGGTATTTATGGCTACACCTTC.

J is TRBJ2-7 and V is TRBV29-1; D might be TRBD1 (7 bases). The germline V gene encodes CDR1 SQVTM and CDR2 ANQGSEA. Trimming took off 4 bases at V and 0 bases at J, with 16 bases between the two ends. The CDR3 spans 15 residues. CDR3 loop: CSVGMAGTVSYEQYF. CDR3 in DNA: TGCAGCGTTGGGATGGCGGGGACAGTCTCCTACGAGCAGTACTTC.

This rearrangement joins TRBV10-3 to TRBJ2-7, with D perhaps matching TRBD1 (5 bases). The germline CDR1 and CDR2 sequences are ENHRY and SYGVKD. Trimming pared 11 bases from V and 2 bases from J, leaving 19 bases between. This CDR3 is built from 14 residues. Here the CDR3 DNA reads TGTGCCGTCTCAGACAGCGTCCAGACCTACGAGCAGTACTTC. As protein: CAVSDSVQTYEQYF.

J is TRBJ1-5 and V is TRBV7-9; D is perhaps TRBD1 (6 bases). The CDR3 has 13 residues. V dropped 3 bases and J dropped 6 bases, with 9 bases sitting between them. Germline V CDR1 and CDR2: SEHNR, FQNEAQ (reference sequence). CDR3 in DNA: TGTGCCAGCAGCTTTGGGGGGCCTCAGCCCCAGCATTTT. Protein sequence: CASSFGGPQPQHF. Together with reference TRBV7-9 and TRBJ1-5, the CDR3 gives the full variable domain: DTGVSQNPRHKITKRGQNVTFRCDPISEHNRLYWYRQTLGQGPEFLTYFQNEAQLEKSRLLSDRFSAERPKGSFSTLEIQRTEQGDSAMYLCASSFGGPQPQHFGDGTRLSIL.

The chain recombines TRBV29-1 with TRBJ2-4; TRBD1 matches at 10 bases. Trimming removed 7 bases from V and 5 bases from J; junction bases left unmatched: 8. This CDR3 spans 14 amino acids. Germline V CDR1 and CDR2: SQVTM, ANQGSEA. The CDR3 region has the DNA TGCAGCGCCGCCGGCGGACAGGGGGAAAACATTCAGTACTTC. It codes for CSAAGGQGENIQYF. The entire variable domain, with the rest obtained from reference TRBV29-1 and TRBJ2-4, is as follows: SAVISQKPSRDICQRGTSLTIQCQVDSQVTMMFWYRQQPGQSLTLIATANQGSEATYESGFVIDKFPISRPNLTFSTLTVSNMSPEDSSIYLCSAAGGQGENIQYFGAGTRLSVL.

The rearrangement links TRBV30 to TRBJ2-7, with 9 bases lining up with TRBD1. The CDR3 spans 13 residues. Trimming at V came to 5 bases and at J to 4 bases, leaving 6 bases not matched to a gene. Germline CDR1 reads GTSNPN; CDR2 reads SVGIG (reference sequence). CDR3 coding DNA: TGTGCCTGGTGGGACAGGGTACGGTACGAGCAGTACTTC. It codes for CAWWDRVRYEQYF.

V usage is TRBV5-1 and J usage is TRBJ2-6, with D unresolved. The CDR3 runs 17 residues. The ends were cut back, 4 bases at V and 1 base at J, with 15 bases in the middle. Germline-derived CDR1 and CDR2 are SGHRS and YFSETQ. The DNA of the CDR3 is TGCGCCAGCAGCCCCGACATCCTAGGTTCTGGGGCCAACGTCCTGACTTTC. Translated, it gives CASSPDILGSGANVLTF.

V is TRBV7-9 and J is TRBJ2-1; possibly TRBD1 for D (5 bases). The CDR3 is 15 residues long. CDR1 and CDR2 (germline): SEHNR, FQNEAQ (reference sequence). The V gene lost 6 bases and the J gene lost 7 bases, with 19 bases spanning the gap. CDR3: CASSPRVGHENEQFF. In DNA, the CDR3 is TGTGCCAGCAGTCCAAGGGTCGGACACGAGAATGAGCAGTTCTTC.

CDR3 in DNA: TGTGCCAGCAGCCGACAGTTTACCTACGAGCAGTACTTC. This translates into CASSRQFTYEQYF. The chain uses TRBV11-1 and TRBJ2-7; D is perhaps TRBD1 (5 bases). CDR1 is SGHAT and CDR2 is FQDESV in the germline V gene (reference sequence). The CDR3 extends over 13 amino acids. Deletions cut 5 bases from V and 2 bases from J, with 10 bases between.

DNA for the CDR3: TGTGCCAGCAGTGAACTGTCAGGGTATGGCTACACCTTC. Translated, it gives CASSELSGYGYTF. The chain uses TRBV2 and TRBJ1-2, with D possibly matching TRBD1 (5 bases). Germline lookup yields CDR1 SNHLY and CDR2 FYNNEI. The CDR3 is 13 amino acids. The V gene lost 2 bases and the J gene lost 5 bases, with 9 bases spanning the gap. Based on the CDR3 plus reference TRBV2 and TRBJ1-2, the full variable domain is EPEVTQTPSHQVTQMGQEVILRCVPISNHLYFYWYRQILGQKVEFLVSFYNNEISEKSEIFDDQFSVERPDGSNFTLKIRSTKLEDSAMYFCASSELSGYGYTFGSGTRLTVV.

The chain recombines TRBV5-4 with TRBJ2-1; D ambiguous. Trimming pared 0 bases from V and 0 bases from J, leaving 7 bases between. Germline assignment: CDR1 SGHNT and CDR2 YYREEE (reference sequence). The CDR3 has 15 residues. The CDR3 nucleotides read TGTGCCAGCAGCTTGGGGGGAAGCTCCTACAATGAGCAGTTCTTC. Its protein is CASSLGGSSYNEQFF.

The chain carries TRBV6-5 and TRBJ1-1; 7 bases match TRBD1. This CDR3 contains 14 residues. The germline gives CDR1 MNHEY, CDR2 SVGAGI. After removal of 5 bases from V and 1 base from J, the junction contained 4 bases not matched to a gene. The chain's CDR3 is CASSHRQGNTEAFF. DNA for the CDR3: TGTGCCAGCAGTCATCGACAGGGGAACACTGAAGCTTTCTTT.